The 9 T cell receptor beta chains below all came from one sample that was sequenced in a study of T cells in Graves' hyperthyroidism and ophthalmopathy. Using RNA transcripts as the source, TCR beta CDR3 regions were amplified. A set of HTBI primers served as the primers for a first-round RT-PCR of the TCR CDR3. Via MiXCR, TCRdb re-called the multiplex PCR reads, giving one row per CDR3 protein. The sample lists more than 150,000 distinct CDR3 sequences, 15% to 20% occurring once. The sample taken for sequencing was blood. These receptors were taken from a woman in her fifties or sixties with Graves' hyperthyroidism.

This sequence joins TRBV3-1 and TRBJ1-6, with a possible D match to TRBD1 (5 bases). Germline CDR1 LGHDT, CDR2 YNNKEL (reference sequence). V dropped 0 bases and J dropped 10 bases, with 16 bases sitting between them. There are 16 residues in the CDR3. The CDR3 DNA is TGTGCCAGCAGCCAAGATAGTAGGGGCGCGAGGTCACCCCTCCACTTT. Amino acid sequence: CASSQDSRGARSPLHF.

This clonotype was seen many times. CDR3 DNA: TGTGCCAGCAGTACGACGAGGACAGGTCAGACAGATACGCAGTATTTT. Amino acid sequence: CASSTTRTGQTDTQYF. The J gene is TRBJ2-3, the V gene TRBV6-1, with TRBD1 matching 7 bases. The V gene end was trimmed by 5 bases and the J gene end by 3 bases; junction bases not matched to a gene: 11. The CDR3 sequence is 16 residues long. Per the germline V gene, CDR1 is MNHNS and CDR2 is SASEGT.

This chain joins TRBV9 and TRBJ2-1; D may be TRBD2 (6 bases). Germline CDR1 reads SGDLS; CDR2 reads YYNGEE. This CDR3 region has 15 residues. V was clipped by 4 bases and J by 5 bases, with 16 bases between them. Here the CDR3 reads CASSTSGTGDNEQFF. The CDR3 region has the DNA TGTGCCAGCAGCACCTCCGGGACTGGAGACAATGAGCAGTTCTTC.

This clonotype was seen just once. A single base separates this from a much larger clone, so it may be a read error. This chain links TRBV19 with TRBJ1-2, with D maybe TRBD1 (6 bases). The CDR3 is made up of 15 amino acids. Per germline, CDR1 LNHDA and CDR2 SQIVND (reference sequence). CDR3 sequence (DNA): TGTGCCAGTACCGTTGGGGGCCCGGGGAACTATGGCTACGCCTTC. This encodes CASTVGGPGNYGYAF. Filled out from reference TRBV19 and TRBJ1-2, the complete variable domain reads DGGITQSPKYLFRKEGQNVTLSCEQNLNHDAMYWYRQDPGQGLRLIYYSQIVNDFQKGDIAEGYSVSREKKESFPLTVTSAQKNPTAFYLCASTVGGPGNYGYAFGSGTRLTVV.

There are many counts of this clonotype. V usage is TRBV28 and J usage is TRBJ1-5; 9 bases are shared with TRBD1. The CDR3 runs 14 residues. Per germline, CDR1 MDHEN and CDR2 SYDVKM. The V gene end was trimmed by 6 bases and the J gene end by 6 bases; junction bases not matched to a gene: 6. The chain's CDR3 is CASRRGQGGQPQHF. Written as DNA, the CDR3 is TGTGCCAGCAGGAGGGGACAGGGTGGTCAGCCCCAGCATTTT.

This clonotype was recorded at least ten times. The gene calls are TRBV28 and TRBJ1-2; maybe TRBD1 (5 bases). Germline values: CDR1 MDHEN, CDR2 SYDVKM. The CDR3 length is 15 residues. V was shortened by 1 base and J by 7 bases, with 16 bases between the two germline ends. The CDR3 here is CASSLYQPGAGGYTF. The CDR3 coding sequence is TGTGCCAGCAGTTTATACCAACCCGGGGCGGGTGGCTACACCTTC.

This clonotype appeared many times. CDR3 bases: TGTGCCAGTAGTACAGGGGAGGACTATTATCAGCCCCAGCATTTT. Encoded protein: CASSTGEDYYQPQHF. This chain connects TRBV19 to TRBJ1-5, with D possibly matching TRBD1 (6 bases). The CDR3 sequence is 15 residues long. The germline V and J ends were trimmed by 4 bases and 5 bases, with 15 bases remaining between them. Germline CDR1 LNHDA, CDR2 SQIVND (reference sequence).

On this clonotype: A much larger clonotype is one base distant, so this may be a read error. The chain joins TRBV3-1 to TRBJ1-3, with D possibly being TRBD1 (6 bases). The CDR3 covers 15 residues. In germline, CDR1 is LGHDT, CDR2 YNNKEL (reference sequence). CDR3 coding DNA: TGTGCCAGCAGGTCTCGAGGGGGGGACGGAAACACCACATATTTT. The encoded protein is CASRSRGGDGNTTYF. The full variable domain, with the rest looked up from reference TRBV3-1 and TRBJ1-3, is DTAVSQTPKYLVTQMGNDKSIKCEQNLGHDTMYWYKQDSKKFLKIMFSYNNKELIINETVPNRFSPKSPDKAHLNLHINSLELGDSAVYFCASRSRGGDGNTTYFGEGSWLTVV.

At least ten counts were recorded for this clonotype. The genes are TRBV6-1 and TRBJ1-1, with a weak D call TRBD1 (6 bases). Germline assignment: CDR1 MNHNS and CDR2 SASEGT. The CDR3 is 13 residues long. The germline V and J ends were trimmed by 6 bases and 5 bases, with 13 bases remaining between them. The CDR3 region is CASSLDRLTEAFF. CDR3 bases: TGTGCCAGCAGCCTGGACAGATTGACTGAAGCTTTCTTT.